The entry below gives a single TCR beta chain sequence along with its context. Its antigen specificity is not known. Base-call qualities are not available, and no considerably larger clone is one nucleotide away. The V and J ends are trimmed by 0 bases and 7 bases, leaving 12 bases between them. The CDR3, from cysteine to phenylalanine, totals 15 residues. Here the CDR3 DNA is all that survives: 45 bases in frame from base 1. CDR1 MNHEY and CDR2 SMNVEV are derived from the germline V gene (reference sequence). These data come from a study of control samples from healthy donors and cancer patients (dated by TCRdb to about 2020). Library prep was done by the immunoSEQ multiplex PCR assay. The immuneACCESS repertoire file appears here via TCRdb, limited to in-frame rearrangements. These files lack a portion of the clones; in checked studies, under half of the deficit traces to unresolved V genes, and the cause of the others is not known. Recorded for this sample are approximately 190,000 clones; 91% of them occurred a single time. Around 1.9% of the sample is taken by the ten largest.

Recombination connected TRBV27 to TRBJ1-4, with the D gene call left open. Source material: blood. This clonotype was sampled from a man aged 25-40 years in good health. CDR3 sequence: CASSLSGRVGEKLFF. The DNA is as follows: TGTGCCAGCAGTTTATCAGGGAGGGTCGGTGAAAAACTGTTTTTT.